This T cell receptor beta chain stems from a study of blood T cell repertoires in COVID-19. The method was immunoSEQ multiplex PCR; TCRdb's version includes in-frame clones alone and lacks a portion of them. The sample consists of approximately 480,000 clones, around 90% of them appearing once. The ends lost 2 bases at V and 3 bases at J; junction bases unmatched: 6. Germline CDR1 and CDR2: MNHEY and SVGAGI. The CDR3 contains 15 residues. V usage is TRBV6-5 and J usage is TRBJ1-1, with 7 nucleotides matching TRBD1. Material for sequencing was PBMCs or T cells enriched from blood (not recorded which). The TCR was taken from a woman aged 18-35 years who had recovered from COVID-19. CDR3 region: CASSYRGGGDTEAFF. The CDR3 nucleotides read TGTGCCAGCAGTTACCGAGGGGGCGGGGACACTGAAGCTTTCTTT.